The entry below gives a single T cell receptor beta chain sequence along with its context. No antigen is known for it. No base qualities exist here, and no much larger clone lies one base off it. The library was prepared using PCR. Sequencer: Illumina iSeq 100. Turning to the authors' computational methods: Non-productive sequences were removed, and CDR3s not starting with C, not ending with F or W, or shorter than 7 amino acids were discarded. Similarity between CDR3 sequences was evaluated in R version 3.6.1 using Levenshtein distances (stringdist) and unrooted phylogenetic trees (ape). The public reads were reanalyzed by TCRdb: fastp trimming at Q25, MiXCR alignment, in-frame beta chains only. Each CDR3 protein gets just one entry, which takes the most common genes and DNA from the rows behind it. These V and J calls derive from TCRdb rather than the authors' analysis. A total of 20,000 to 25,000 distinct CDR3 sequences appear in this sample, roughly 64% of them only once. 1.1% of the sample goes to the ten largest clones.

The convalescent patients' positive SARS-CoV-2 PCR tests were from March to December 2020, which was before the Alpha, Beta and Delta variants emerged in the United States. Ficoll-Paque Plus gradient centrifugation was used to isolate PBMCs from whole blood, and the isolated PBMCs were then either used fresh or cryopreserved at -140C. The data originate from a study of vaccination and CD4 T cells after COVID-19 (dated by TCRdb to the early 2020s). For the study in its entirety: Every convalescent patient had a positive nasal swab PCR test for SARS-CoV-2, with mild disease in several patients and severe disease in one. Post-COVID blood samples from convalescent patients were collected a median of 101 days after diagnosis, with a range of 35 to 161 days. The time from the second vaccine dose to post-vaccine blood sampling had a median of around 72 days and ranged from roughly 13 to 241 days. The convalescent cohort included six males and four females, with two Hispanic individuals, seven Caucasians, two Asians and one multiracial person. In fewer than 12 COVID-19 convalescent patients and 4 infection-naive healthy vaccine recipients, researchers compared the spike-specific CD4+ TCR repertoire from before mRNA vaccination with the repertoire from after. Participants got two doses of the Pfizer-BioNTech BNT162b2 vaccine (n=8) or two doses of the Moderna mRNA-1273 vaccine (n=2). Overall results and qualifications from the work: Of the vaccine-specific clones found in convalescent patients, nearly all (304 of 307) were mono-reactive for SARS-CoV-2 spike instead of being cross-reactive with common cold coronaviruses. Relatively few convalescent patients were included in the study, and early timepoints after natural infection were not analyzed. Among convalescent patients, a median roughly 90% of the SARS-CoV-2-reactive clones seen after vaccination appeared only after vaccination, which suggests priming specific to the vaccine. An increase in the median number of SARS-CoV-2-reactive clonotypes from approximately 23 after infection to approximately 41 after vaccination was observed, but the change was not found to be significant.

This TCR derives from a human donor who had recovered from COVID-19. The source material was CD4+ T cells from blood, sampled before SARS-CoV-2 vaccination.

The nucleotide sequence reads as follows: TGTGCCTGGAGTGTCGTTACAGAAAATTCACCCCTCCACTTT. The translation is CAWSVVTENSPLHF. Recombination connected TRBV30 to TRBJ1-6, with the D gene not clear enough to name. The germline V gene encodes CDR1 GTSNPN and CDR2 SVGIG (reference sequence). The CDR3, from cysteine to phenylalanine, totals 14 residues. Only the CDR3 region is kept as DNA, spanning 42 bases read in frame from base 1. Cut back by 0 bases and 7 bases, the V and J ends lie 10 bases apart.